This T cell receptor beta chain was retrieved from a study of T cell repertoires in cytomegalovirus infection. Study as a whole: CMV epitopes used comprised recently identified HLA-C-restricted ones and well-studied HLA-B-restricted ones. The public TCR beta signatures pointed to both CMV infection and matching HLA type.

TCRdb called the reads again in MiXCR, with one record for every CDR3 protein. This sample has about 770,000 distinct CDR3 sequences, with 29% found just once. The CDR3 length is 15 residues. Per the germline V gene, CDR1 is SGHVS and CDR2 is FNYEAQ. V trimming: 5 bases; J trimming: 6 bases; junction bases outside the gene matches: 9. A remark on this clonotype: The target antigen is unknown.

This chain joins TRBV7-6 and TRBJ2-2; TRBD1 matches at 7 bases. Here the sequenced sample was cultured CD8+ T cells from PBMCs, taken from culture after CMV antigen stimulation. The source of this sequence is a human donor in good health (CMV status not recorded). Some clones in this sample may be carry-over from other donors' samples. The CDR3 bases are TGTGCCAGCAGCCCACAGGGGCGGGTCGCCGGGGAGCTGTTTTTT. Its translation: CASSPQGRVAGELFF.